Listed below are T cell receptor beta chains from one sample, sequenced in a study of OX40 agonist ivuxolimab in advanced cancers. Data came from immunoSEQ multiplex PCR; TCRdb stores just in-frame clones and leaves some out. This table has some 98,000 clones, roughly 80% appearing once. The sequencing here drew on CD4+ or CD8+ T cells sorted from blood, taken in a trial of the OX40 agonist ivuxolimab. These receptors came from an adult with an advanced solid tumor such as melanoma, head and neck, liver or kidney cancer. Both conserved end residues are part of each CDR3. Each record gives: CDR3 protein, CDR3 DNA, V gene, D gene, clone size, J gene. D genes are given only for firm matches. Clone size is stated in some rows and not others, as once, few, many or a class when expanded.

CSAASGRGADTQYF,TGCAGCGCCGCCAGCGGGAGGGGTGCAGATACGCAGTATTTT,TRBV29-1,TRBD2,NA,TRBJ2-3
CSVEGGPGGTQETQYF,TGCAGCGTTGAGGGAGGTCCGGGAGGTACCCAAGAGACCCAGTACTTC,TRBV29-1,TRBD2,NA,TRBJ2-5
CASSPPGTRNTEAFF,TGTGCCAGCTCACCCCCCGGGACGAGGAACACTGAAGCTTTCTTT,TRBV18,NA,once,TRBJ1-1
CAWSAPNQPQHF,TGTGCCTGGTCCGCGCCCAATCAGCCCCAGCATTTT,TRBV30,NA,NA,TRBJ1-5
CASSFREYGGYTF,TGTGCCAGCAGTTTCCGGGAGTACGGAGGCTACACCTTC,TRBV27,NA,once,TRBJ1-2
CASSPWPGEGYEQYF,TGTGCCAGCAGTCCCTGGCCCGGGGAGGGATACGAGCAGTACTTC,TRBV27,TRBD2,NA,TRBJ2-7
CASSHPPQGAKNEQFF,TGTGCCAGCAGCCACCCCCCCCAGGGGGCGAAAAATGAGCAGTTCTTC,TRBV5-4,TRBD1,NA,TRBJ2-1
CASRQRANSYEQYF,TGCGCCAGCAGACAGAGGGCCAACTCCTACGAGCAGTACTTC,TRBV4-1,NA,NA,TRBJ2-7
CASSQGYGVRRDSPLHF,TGTGCCAGCAGCCAAGGCTACGGGGTTCGTAGGGATTCACCCCTCCACTTT,TRBV4-2,NA,many,TRBJ1-6
CASSFTGHPGDYGYTF,TGTGCCAGCAGTTTCACTGGACATCCTGGCGACTATGGCTACACCTTC,TRBV28,NA,NA,TRBJ1-2
CASGGQANTEAFF,TGTGCCAGCGGAGGGCAGGCTAACACTGAAGCTTTCTTT,TRBV25-1,NA,once,TRBJ1-1
CASSLSYEQYF,TGTGCCAGCAGCTTATCCTACGAGCAGTACTTC,TRBV7-2,NA,few,TRBJ2-7
CASSSQGAEAFF,TGCGCCAGCAGCTCCCAGGGTGCTGAAGCTTTCTTT,TRBV5-1,NA,NA,TRBJ1-1
CASSVGAPSGEQYF,TGTGCCAGCAGCGTAGGGGCCCCCTCGGGCGAGCAGTACTTC,TRBV9,NA,NA,TRBJ2-7
CASSVGQGYDTQYF,TGTGCCAGCAGCGTGGGGCAGGGATATGATACGCAGTATTTT,TRBV9,NA,NA,TRBJ2-3
CSVRAGLETQYF,TGCAGCGTCCGAGCGGGGTTGGAGACCCAGTACTTC,TRBV29-1,TRBD2,NA,TRBJ2-5
CASQGYNEQFF,TGTGCCAGCCAGGGGTACAATGAGCAGTTCTTC,TRBV2,NA,NA,TRBJ2-1
CASSFAGRSNSPLHF,TGTGCCAGCAGCTTCGCGGGACGGAGTAATTCACCCCTCCACTTT,TRBV7-9,NA,NA,TRBJ1-6
CAWNPRGGELFF,TGTGCCTGGAATCCACGTGGCGGGGAGCTGTTTTTT,TRBV30,NA,NA,TRBJ2-2
CASSRESKYGYTF,TGTGCCAGTAGTCGGGAATCTAAATATGGCTACACCTTC,TRBV6-1,NA,few,TRBJ1-2
CAWRAVKRWSYGYTF,TGTGCCTGGAGGGCCGTCAAGAGATGGAGCTATGGCTACACCTTC,TRBV30,NA,NA,TRBJ1-2
CASSQDAEHTGELFF,TGCGCCAGCAGCCAAGATGCGGAGCACACCGGGGAGCTGTTTTTT,TRBV4-3,NA,NA,TRBJ2-2
CASSSTSGYTYEQYF,TGTGCCAGCAGTTCCACTAGCGGATATACCTACGAGCAGTACTTC,TRBV27,TRBD2,NA,TRBJ2-7
CASWGVTQETQYF,TGTGCGAGCTGGGGGGTAACTCAAGAGACCCAGTACTTC,TRBV6-6,NA,NA,TRBJ2-5
CASSLYDTHSYEQYF,TGTGCCAGCAGCTTATACGACACCCACTCCTACGAGCAGTACTTC,TRBV5-5,NA,once,TRBJ2-7
CSHGVSVEYNEQFF,TGCAGCCATGGGGTTAGTGTAGAATACAATGAGCAGTTCTTC,TRBV29-1,NA,NA,TRBJ2-1
CASSGERGLPGETQYF,TGTGCCAGCTCCGGGGAGCGGGGCTTACCCGGGGAGACCCAGTACTTC,TRBV27,TRBD2,NA,TRBJ2-5
CASSRDTFADEQFF,TGTGCCAGCAGCCGGGACACTTTCGCCGATGAGCAGTTCTTC,TRBV5-5,NA,NA,TRBJ2-1
CASSVEADRVWETQYF,TGTGCCAGCAGCGTAGAAGCTGACAGGGTTTGGGAGACCCAGTACTTC,TRBV9,TRBD1,NA,TRBJ2-5
CASSTVNQPQHF,TGTGCCAGCAGCACCGTCAATCAGCCCCAGCATTTT,TRBV11-2,NA,NA,TRBJ1-5
CASSPKVRQGNIQYF,TGTGCCAGCAGCCCCAAAGTGAGGCAGGGCAACATTCAGTACTTC,TRBV11-1,NA,NA,TRBJ2-4